This TCR beta chain was identified in a study of spatial heterogeneity in lung cancer. Study outcomes and limitations: Ubiquitous, expanded tumor-derived TCRs were more frequently observed in blood at resection than at follow-up.

This clonotype was seen many times. Its antigen is unknown. The CDR3 is 16 residues long. Unmatched junction bases numbered 5, after V lost 0 bases and J lost 4 bases. Germline lookup yields CDR1 SGDLS and CDR2 YYNGEE. Sample time point: sample taken at primary tumor resection. The study sequenced unsorted whole RNA from tumor, nontumor lung or frozen PBMC. On each TCR cDNA molecule, a unique molecular identifier was present. Each CDR3 protein is one row after TCRdb ran MiXCR on the 5' RACE reads. Of around 60,000 distinct CDR3 sequences in the sample, 8.4% were seen once. The chain carries TRBV9 and TRBJ2-3; 10 bases align to TRBD2. The receptor comes from a female donor with early-stage non-small cell lung cancer. The sample here was PBMCs, taken at surgery. CDR3 bases: TGTGCCAGCAGCGTAGCAGCGGGGGGGCCCGCAGATACGCAGTATTTT. It yields the protein CASSVAAGGPADTQYF.